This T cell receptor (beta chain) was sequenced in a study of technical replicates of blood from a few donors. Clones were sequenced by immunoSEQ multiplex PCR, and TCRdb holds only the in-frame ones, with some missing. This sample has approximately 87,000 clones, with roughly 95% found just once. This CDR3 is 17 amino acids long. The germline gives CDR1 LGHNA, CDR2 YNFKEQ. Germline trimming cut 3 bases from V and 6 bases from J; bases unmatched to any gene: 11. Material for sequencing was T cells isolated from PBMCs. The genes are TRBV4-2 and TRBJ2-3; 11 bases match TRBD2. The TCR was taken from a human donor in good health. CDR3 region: CASSQRRSGREVDTQYF. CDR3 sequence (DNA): TGTGCCAGCAGCCAGCGGCGTAGCGGGAGGGAGGTGGATACGCAGTATTTT.